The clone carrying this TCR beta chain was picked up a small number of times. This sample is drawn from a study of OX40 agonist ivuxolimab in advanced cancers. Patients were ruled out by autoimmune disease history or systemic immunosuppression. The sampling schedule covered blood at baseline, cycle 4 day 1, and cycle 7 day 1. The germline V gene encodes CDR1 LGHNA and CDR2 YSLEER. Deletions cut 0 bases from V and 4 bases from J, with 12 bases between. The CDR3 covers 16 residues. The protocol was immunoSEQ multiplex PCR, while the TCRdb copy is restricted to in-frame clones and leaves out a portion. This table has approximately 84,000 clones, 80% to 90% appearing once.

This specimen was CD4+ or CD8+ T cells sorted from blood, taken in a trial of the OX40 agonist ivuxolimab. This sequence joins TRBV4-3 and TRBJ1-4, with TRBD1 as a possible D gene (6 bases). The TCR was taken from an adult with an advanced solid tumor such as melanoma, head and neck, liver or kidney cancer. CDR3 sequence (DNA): TGCGCCAGCAGCCAAGACAGGACAGCCCGTAATGAAAAACTGTTTTTT. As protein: CASSQDRTARNEKLFF.